This TCR beta chain is from a study of blood T cell repertoires in COVID-19. Under the authors' procedure: For nucleated cells, counts were estimated from reference gene primer amplification. Produced via immunoSEQ multiplex PCR; TCRdb's table is partial and in-frame only. Clone size and V and J calls were adopted from that table, with D and trimming inferred from the DNA. Of about 250,000 clones in the sample, approximately 86% were seen once. Participants' own reports of clinical history determined their cohort assignment. The CDR3 loop spans 13 amino acids. Trimming pared 1 base from V and 6 bases from J, leaving 9 bases between. Germline V gene data show CDR1 as LNHNV and CDR2 as YYDKDF (reference sequence).

This chain connects TRBV15 to TRBJ1-2, with D possibly TRBD1 on 6 matching bases. The sample consisted of PBMCs or T cells enriched from blood (not recorded which). The origin of this receptor is a woman in her thirties with acute COVID-19. CDR3 sequence: CATSRVGGNGYTF. The CDR3 bases are TGTGCCACCAGCAGAGTTGGGGGCAATGGCTACACCTTC.